Below are 28 T cell receptor beta chains sequenced from a single sample in a study of regulatory T cells in long-lasting Graves disease. TCR beta libraries were built with iRepertoire HTBI primers and Arm-PCR of CDR3 regions. TCRdb called the multiplex PCR reads again in MiXCR, with one record for every CDR3 protein. The profile shows 400,000 to 500,000 distinct CDR3 sequences, 20% to 25% of them singletons. Regarding time point: persistent/refractory GD, antithyroid drugs over 5 years with positive TRAb. The TCR library was made from RNA that had been extracted from PBMCs in TRIzol. The sample in question was peripheral blood mononuclear cells (PBMCs), obtained when the disease was refractory, from a patient treated with antithyroid drugs. The receptors originated from a female donor with Graves disease.

The chain combines TRBV20-1 with TRBJ2-7, with unresolved D. The CDR3 has 14 residues. Germline loops: CDR1 DFQATT, CDR2 SNEGSKA (reference sequence). The germline V and J ends were trimmed by 5 bases and 0 bases, with 14 bases remaining between them. CDR3 in amino acids: CSAGETEYSYEQYF. The CDR3 nucleotides are TGCAGTGCTGGTGAGACGGAATACTCCTACGAGCAGTACTTC.

This sequence joins TRBV20-1 and TRBJ1-1, with 7 bases fitting TRBD1. The trim removed 0 bases at V and 5 bases at J, leaving 9 bases unmatched. CDR1 is DFQATT and CDR2 is SNEGSKA in the germline V gene (reference sequence). The CDR3 has 15 amino acids. CDR3 loop: CSARETTGVRTEAFF. CDR3 in DNA: TGCAGTGCTAGAGAGACAACAGGGGTGAGGACTGAAGCTTTCTTT.

This clonotype showed up just a few times. A much larger clone differs from this one at a single base, so this may be a read error. The gene calls are TRBV13 and TRBJ2-7; 10 positions agree with TRBD1. This CDR3 has 14 residues. Germline loops: CDR1 PRHDT, CDR2 FYEKMQ (reference sequence). V dropped 5 bases and J dropped 5; count of bases not matched to a gene: 6. CDR3 protein: CASSPGTGANEQYF. The CDR3 DNA reads TGTGCCAGCAGCCCCGGGACAGGGGCCAACGAGCAGTACTTC. Full variable domain (remainder filled in from reference TRBV13 and TRBJ2-7): AAGVIQSPRHLIKEKRETATLKCYPIPRHDTVYWYQQGPGQDPQFLISFYEKMQSDKGSIPDRFSAQQFSDYHSELNMSSLELGDSALYFCASSPGTGANEQYFGPGTRLTVT.

This clonotype came up many times. V gene TRBV28 combines with J gene TRBJ1-2; unclear D gene. V was pared by 7 bases and J by 6 bases, with 12 bases between. The germline V gene has CDR1 MDHEN and CDR2 SYDVKM. The CDR3 runs to 12 residues. The CDR3 DNA reads as TGTGCCAGCAACGAGATCGGGGATGGCTACACCTTC. As protein: CASNEIGDGYTF.

The sample holds a few counts of this clonotype. This chain links TRBV6-1 with TRBJ1-1; TRBD1 matches at 8 bases. Germline-derived CDR1 and CDR2 are MNHNS and SASEGT. The CDR3 is made up of 12 amino acids. After removal of 7 bases from V and 12 bases from J, the junction contained 10 bases not matched to a gene. The CDR3 sequence: CASTITGQEPFF. CDR3 bases: TGTGCCAGCACTATAACGGGACAGGAACCTTTCTTT.

This sequence joins TRBV7-8 and TRBJ1-5; D perhaps matches TRBD1 (6 bases). Germline CDR1 SGHVS, CDR2 FQNEAQ. Trimming stripped 5 bases from V and 3 bases from J, with 14 bases between. The CDR3 is 15 residues long. The CDR3 DNA reads as TGTGCCAGCAGCCAGGACAGTGGAGCCAATCAGCCCCAGCATTTT. Residues: CASSQDSGANQPQHF. Combining the CDR3 with reference TRBV7-8 and TRBJ1-5 gives the whole variable domain GAGVSQSPRYKVAKRGQDVALRCDPISGHVSLFWYQQALGQGPEFLTYFQNEAQLDKSGLPSDRFFAERPEGSVSTLKIQRTQQEDSAVYLCASSQDSGANQPQHFGDGTRLSIL.

The chain employs TRBV6-2 or TRBV6-3 and TRBJ2-4; no definite D call. The V end lost 3 bases, the J end lost 3 bases, and 18 bases lay between the germline ends. CDR3 length: 17 residues. Germline V gives CDR1 MNHEY, CDR2 SVGEGT. CDR3 coding DNA: TGTGCCAGCAGTTATCCAGAGGCCAGAATATACAAAAACATTCAGTACTTC. Translation gives CASSYPEARIYKNIQYF.

A few counts support this clonotype. V gene TRBV7-6 combines with J gene TRBJ1-2; D is uncertain. V was trimmed by 5 bases and J by 1 base, leaving 11 bases between them. Germline V lookup: CDR1 SGHVS, CDR2 FNYEAQ. This CDR3 is 14 amino acids long. The CDR3 DNA follows: TGTGCCAGCAGCCCCCAGAACAGTAACTATGGCTACACCTTC. Translating gives CASSPQNSNYGYTF.

The V gene is TRBV28, the J gene TRBJ1-3; D unresolved. CDR3 length: 13 residues. Germline CDR1 is MDHEN and CDR2 is SYDVKM. Trimming shortened V by 5 bases and J by 4 bases, and 9 bases separated the two germline ends. The CDR3 region has the DNA TGTGCCAGCAGTAGATCGGTAGGAAACACCATATATTTT. Translating it yields CASSRSVGNTIYF. Together with reference TRBV28 and TRBJ1-3, the CDR3 gives the full variable domain: DVKVTQSSRYLVKRTGEKVFLECVQDMDHENMFWYRQDPGLGLRLIYFSYDVKMKEKGDIPEGYSVSREKKERFSLILESASTNQTSMYLCASSRSVGNTIYFGEGSWLTVV.

This clonotype has a count of ten or more. The chain is built from TRBV6-1 and TRBJ2-5; D is unresolved. The CDR3 has 15 residues. Between the trimmed V and J ends, which lost 0 bases and 0 bases, there was a span of 8 bases. Germline V gives CDR1 MNHNS, CDR2 SASEGT. The CDR3 nucleotides are TGTGCCAGCAGTGAAGCTATGGGGAACCAAGAGACCCAGTACTTC. Encoded protein: CASSEAMGNQETQYF.

The V and J genes are TRBV2 and TRBJ1-4; 8 nucleotides match TRBD1. CDR3 length: 16 residues. Germline CDR1 and CDR2: SNHLY and FYNNEI. The ends lost 6 bases at V and 0 bases at J; junction bases unmatched: 6. CDR3 bases: TGTGCCAGCAGGGACAGGGCGATTGCAACTAATGAAAAACTGTTTTTT. This translates into CASRDRAIATNEKLFF.

This clonotype appeared many times. This chain connects TRBV7-3 to TRBJ2-7; TRBD1 agrees at 7 bases. This CDR3 region has 14 residues. Germline V lookup: CDR1 SGHTA, CDR2 FQGTGA. J lost 2 bases, V lost 2 bases, and 3 bases had no gene match. The CDR3: CASSLRGQAYEQYF. The CDR3 DNA sequence: TGTGCCAGCAGCTTACGAGGACAGGCCTACGAGCAGTACTTC. The whole variable domain, filled in from reference TRBV7-3 and TRBJ2-7, reads GAGVSQTPSNKVTEKGKYVELRCDPISGHTALYWYRQSLGQGPEFLIYFQGTGAADDSGLPNDRFFAVRPEGSVSTLKIQRTERGDSAVYLCASSLRGQAYEQYFGPGTRLTVT.

This clonotype was counted only a few times. The V and J genes are TRBV6-1 and TRBJ2-1, with 10 bases matching TRBD2. This CDR3 contains 17 residues. Trimming cost V 5 bases and J 4 bases; bases outside gene matches: 11. CDR1 and CDR2 (germline): MNHNS, SASEGT. The CDR3 loop reads CASSRRYSGRGYNEQFF. DNA for the CDR3: TGTGCCAGCAGTCGGCGGTACAGCGGGAGGGGATACAATGAGCAGTTCTTC.

The table lists this clonotype with a few counts. This chain connects TRBV3-1 to TRBJ2-7; 9 nucleotides match TRBD2. The CDR3 has 16 residues. V lost 1 base, J lost 3 bases, and 7 bases stayed unmatched. Germline CDR1 LGHDT, CDR2 YNNKEL (reference sequence). CDR3 nucleotide sequence: TGTGCCAGCAGCCAAGTAGGTAGCGGGAGTAGCTACGAGCAGTACTTC. This gives the protein CASSQVGSGSSYEQYF.

This clonotype has ten or more counts. V and J are TRBV12-3 or TRBV12-4 and TRBJ2-4, with D hard to call. V was cut by 6 bases and J by 2 bases, with 11 bases left in between. There are 14 residues in the CDR3. CDR3 DNA sequence: TGTGCCAGCAGCCTGGGCGGACCCAAAAACATTCAGTACTTC. It codes for CASSLGGPKNIQYF.

This clonotype was seen repeatedly, ten times or more. The chain recombines TRBV7-2 with TRBJ2-7; 9 nucleotides line up with TRBD2. The ends lost 7 bases at V and 2 bases at J; junction bases unmatched: 9. The CDR3 loop spans 15 amino acids. In germline, CDR1 is SGHTA, CDR2 FQGNSA. The CDR3 protein is CASTLLGGRAYEQYF. CDR3 DNA: TGTGCCAGCACACTTCTGGGCGGGAGGGCCTACGAGCAGTACTTC.

V is TRBV5-8 and J is TRBJ2-5; D is ambiguous. CDR3 length: 14 residues. Per germline, CDR1 SGHTS and CDR2 YDEGEE. V was cut by 1 base and J by 4 bases, with 11 bases left in between. CDR3 sequence (DNA): TGTGCCAGCAGCTTGCCAAGCCATCCAGAGACCCAGTACTTC. Its protein product is CASSLPSHPETQYF.

The rearrangement joins TRBV15 to TRBJ2-3, with 11 bases matching TRBD2. Germline loops: CDR1 LNHNV, CDR2 YYDKDF (reference sequence). CDR3 length: 15 amino acids. J gave up 3 bases and V 4 bases, and 3 bases lay outside the gene matches. The CDR3 reads CATSTGTSGTDTQYF. The CDR3 DNA is TGTGCCACCAGCACTGGGACTAGCGGAACAGATACGCAGTATTTT. The whole variable domain, remainder taken from reference TRBV15 and TRBJ2-3, is DAMVIQNPRYQVTQFGKPVTLSCSQTLNHNVMYWYQQKSSQAPKLLFHYYDKDFNNEADTPDNFQSRRPNTSFCFLDIRSPGLGDTAMYLCATSTGTSGTDTQYFGPGTRLTVL.

This clonotype was recorded at least ten times. This chain joins TRBV28 and TRBJ2-7, with D unclear. CDR3 length equals 14 residues. Trimming removed 5 bases at V and 6 bases at J, with 17 bases between. Germline CDR1 MDHEN, CDR2 SYDVKM. CDR3 region: CASSPQKGFSEQYF. For the CDR3, the DNA is TGTGCCAGCAGTCCTCAGAAAGGGTTTTCCGAGCAGTACTTC. Full variable domain (remainder filled in from reference TRBV28 and TRBJ2-7): DVKVTQSSRYLVKRTGEKVFLECVQDMDHENMFWYRQDPGLGLRLIYFSYDVKMKEKGDIPEGYSVSREKKERFSLILESASTNQTSMYLCASSPQKGFSEQYFGPGTRLTVT.

This clonotype was counted at least ten times. The V gene is TRBV18, the J gene TRBJ1-1; D perhaps matches TRBD1 (5 bases). V lost 5 bases to trimming and J lost 4 bases, with 17 bases between them. The CDR3 runs to 15 residues. Germline-derived CDR1 and CDR2 are KGHSH and LQKENI. The CDR3 protein is CASSTAGSRGTEAFF. In DNA, the CDR3 is TGTGCCAGCTCAACAGCAGGGTCTCGAGGCACTGAAGCTTTCTTT.

This clonotype came up many times. This chain links TRBV19 with TRBJ1-2, with 7 bases that match TRBD1. Germline trimming cut 3 bases from V and 4 bases from J; bases unmatched to any gene: 5. The CDR3 extends over 14 amino acids. From germline, CDR1 is LNHDA and CDR2 SQIVND (reference sequence). The CDR3 DNA reads as TGTGCCAGTAGTATGGTGGACAGGCTCTATGGCTACACCTTC. This gives the protein CASSMVDRLYGYTF.

This clonotype was found many times. The V and J genes are TRBV30 and TRBJ1-1; D is undetermined. The germline CDR1 and CDR2 sequences are GTSNPN and SVGIG (reference sequence). The CDR3 contains 12 residues. The ends were cut back, 2 bases at V and 8 bases at J, with 12 bases in the middle. CDR3 loop: CAWSSITREAFF. For the CDR3, the DNA is TGTGCCTGGAGTTCCATTACCCGAGAAGCTTTCTTT.

A remark on this clonotype: This may be a read error, as it is one base from a much larger clone. As the CDR3 is not closed by the conserved phenylalanine or tryptophan, this likely results from a read error. The CDR3 DNA reads TGTGCCTGGAGTACGGCCCGCGGCTACACCCTC. It yields the protein CAWSTARGYTL. The rearrangement links TRBV30 to TRBJ1-2; D is uncertain. V lost 2 bases to trimming and J lost 8 bases, with 9 bases between them. This CDR3 region has 11 residues. Germline V gene lookup returns CDR1 GTSNPN and CDR2 SVGIG (reference sequence).

There are many counts of this clonotype. The rearrangement uses TRBV28 and TRBJ1-2, with D maybe TRBD1 (6 bases). The V gene lost 8 bases and the J gene lost 4 bases, with 23 bases spanning the gap. The CDR3 extends over 16 amino acids. From germline, CDR1 is MDHEN and CDR2 SYDVKM. The CDR3 nucleotides read TGTGCCAGCGAAGGACCGGGGGCCCAAGGGGGCTATGGCTACACCTTC. Translated: CASEGPGAQGGYGYTF.

This clonotype was counted many times. The rearrangement uses TRBV6-1 and TRBJ2-7, with D possibly matching TRBD2 (5 bases). Between the trimmed V and J ends, which lost 5 bases and 2 bases, there was a span of 19 bases. Germline lookup yields CDR1 MNHNS and CDR2 SASEGT. The CDR3 length is 16 residues. Here the CDR3 DNA reads TGTGCCAGCAGTCTCCGACTACTATCGATTCCCTACGAGCAGTACTTC. Its protein product is CASSLRLLSIPYEQYF.

J is TRBJ2-5 and V is TRBV9; the match to TRBD2 covers 11 bases. Germline CDR1 SGDLS, CDR2 YYNGEE. The trim removed 4 bases at V and 4 bases at J, leaving 6 bases unmatched. This CDR3 comprises 15 residues. CDR3 sequence reads: CASSPGLAARETQYF. The CDR3 DNA follows: TGTGCCAGCAGCCCGGGACTAGCGGCCCGAGAGACCCAGTACTTC.

This chain links TRBV7-6 with TRBJ2-5; D is unresolved. The germline V gene has CDR1 SGHVS and CDR2 FNYEAQ. V lost 1 base and J lost 5, with 8 bases in between. CDR3 size: 13 residues. The CDR3 coding sequence is TGTGCCAGCAGCTTAGTTGTCTACGAGACCCAGTACTTC. Its protein product is CASSLVVYETQYF.

This clonotype was observed at least ten times. J is TRBJ1-2 and V is TRBV10-2; D is perhaps TRBD1 (6 bases). This CDR3 spans 15 amino acids. Germline V lookup: CDR1 WSHSY, CDR2 SAAADI. The V gene lost 0 bases and the J gene lost 6 bases, with 14 bases spanning the gap. CDR3 nucleotides: TGCGCCAGCAGTGAGTCAACAGGGACGGTCGATGGCTACACCTTC. This encodes CASSESTGTVDGYTF.